This T cell receptor (beta chain) was captured in a study of early T cells in non-severe SARS-CoV-2 infection. Turning to the study itself: Sequenced bulk RNA came from whole blood that was unsorted, and chains were unpaired.

V was pared by 3 bases and J by 5 bases, with 5 bases of the junction left unmatched. CDR3 length: 14 amino acids. Per the germline V gene, CDR1 is LGHDT and CDR2 is YNNKEL (reference sequence). Individual cDNA molecules each received unique molecular identifiers attached to them. One entry per CDR3 protein results from TCRdb running MiXCR on the 5' RACE reads. The profile shows about 71,000 distinct CDR3 sequences, roughly 13% of them singletons. This clonotype came up many times. The sample comprised whole blood. The TCR originated in an adult who was a healthcare worker with PCR-confirmed SARS-CoV-2 infection or an uninfected control (not recorded which). The chain links TRBV3-1 to TRBJ2-3; 7 nucleotides agree with TRBD2. CDR3 sequence reads: CASSQDLAVDTQYF. The CDR3 nucleotides read TGTGCCAGCAGCCAGGATCTAGCGGTAGATACGCAGTATTTT.